Listed below are T cell receptor beta chains from one sample, sequenced in a study of cytomegalovirus exposure and HLA in healthy donors. TCRdb's copy holds only in-frame clones and misses some; the assay was immunoSEQ multiplex PCR. The table includes 100,000 to 150,000 clones, approximately 78% detected once. Sequenced material: PBMCs. These receptors were taken from a female donor in good health and CMV-seronegative. Each CDR3 is given with its conserved first and last residue. Fields, in order: V gene, J gene, clone size, D gene, CDR3 DNA, CDR3 protein. D genes are given only for firm matches. Rows give clone size only sometimes, using once, few, many, or a class for an expanded clone.

V gene: TRBV4-3; J gene: TRBJ2-7; clone size: -; D gene: -; CDR3 DNA: TGCGCCAGCAGCCAAGGCACAGGCTACGAGCAGTACTTC; CDR3 protein: CASSQGTGYEQYF
V gene: TRBV7-2; J gene: TRBJ1-5; clone size: few; D gene: -; CDR3 DNA: TGTGCCAGCAGCTTAGCTGGGGCAGGGGGCAATCAGCCCCAGCATTTT; CDR3 protein: CASSLAGAGGNQPQHF
V gene: TRBV29-1; J gene: TRBJ2-1; clone size: -; D gene: -; CDR3 DNA: TGCAGCGCTCGACTTTCATTAAGGGAGCAGTTCTTC; CDR3 protein: CSARLSLREQFF
V gene: TRBV28; J gene: TRBJ2-5; clone size: -; D gene: -; CDR3 DNA: TGTGCCAGCAGTTTATCCAGGGGAGTTGTGGAGACCCAGTACTTC; CDR3 protein: CASSLSRGVVETQYF
V gene: TRBV28; J gene: TRBJ1-1; clone size: few; D gene: TRBD1; CDR3 DNA: TGTGCCAGCAGGCGGAACAGGGGACTTAACACTGAAGCTTTCTTT; CDR3 protein: CASRRNRGLNTEAFF
V gene: TRBV4-1; J gene: TRBJ2-5; clone size: once; D gene: TRBD2; CDR3 DNA: TGCGCCAGCAGCCAAGAACCTGGGAGGGGAGAGACCCAGTACTTC; CDR3 protein: CASSQEPGRGETQYF
V gene: TRBV13; J gene: TRBJ2-7; clone size: once; D gene: -; CDR3 DNA: TGTGCCAGCAGCTTAAGGGGATCCTACGAGCAGTACTTC; CDR3 protein: CASSLRGSYEQYF
V gene: TRBV11-2; J gene: TRBJ2-5; clone size: -; D gene: -; CDR3 DNA: TGTGCCAGCAGCGCGGCAGGGGCTCTGGAGACCCAGTACTTC; CDR3 protein: CASSAAGALETQYF
V gene: TRBV5-1; J gene: TRBJ2-1; clone size: -; D gene: -; CDR3 DNA: TGCGCCAGCAGCTTTAGTCAGGGCCGAGGCAATGAGCAGTTCTTC; CDR3 protein: CASSFSQGRGNEQFF
V gene: TRBV5-4; J gene: TRBJ2-5; clone size: -; D gene: TRBD2; CDR3 DNA: TGTGCCAGCAGCTGGGCTAGCGGGAAGATGAAAGAGACCCAGTACTTC; CDR3 protein: CASSWASGKMKETQYF
V gene: TRBV7-2; J gene: TRBJ2-7; clone size: -; D gene: TRBD1; CDR3 DNA: TGTGCCAGCAGCCCGGACAGGGGTGCCTACGAGCAGTACTTC; CDR3 protein: CASSPDRGAYEQYF
V gene: TRBV5-4; J gene: TRBJ2-2; clone size: -; D gene: -; CDR3 DNA: TGTGCCAGCAGCTTGAGCGGGTTGAACACCGGGGAGCTGTTTTTT; CDR3 protein: CASSLSGLNTGELFF
V gene: TRBV29-1; J gene: TRBJ2-7; clone size: -; D gene: -; CDR3 DNA: TGCAGCGTGTCTTGGTCGGAGGAGCAGTACTTC; CDR3 protein: CSVSWSEEQYF
V gene: TRBV28; J gene: TRBJ2-7; clone size: -; D gene: TRBD1; CDR3 DNA: TGTGCCAGCAGTCCCCGGACAGGGTGGCGCGAGCAGTACTTC; CDR3 protein: CASSPRTGWREQYF
V gene: TRBV4-1; J gene: TRBJ2-7; clone size: few; D gene: -; CDR3 DNA: TGCGCCAGCAGCCAGTCGGACAGCTCCTACGAGCAGTACTTC; CDR3 protein: CASSQSDSSYEQYF
V gene: TRBV7-2; J gene: TRBJ1-2; clone size: -; D gene: TRBD1; CDR3 DNA: TGTGCCAGCAGCCCAGGGGGCACTTCTAACTATGGCTACACCTTC; CDR3 protein: CASSPGGTSNYGYTF
V gene: TRBV7-3; J gene: TRBJ2-1; clone size: -; D gene: TRBD2; CDR3 DNA: TGTGCCAGCAGCCCGATGGGGGGGTCCTACAATGAGCAGTTCTTC; CDR3 protein: CASSPMGGSYNEQFF
V gene: TRBV28; J gene: TRBJ1-2; clone size: -; D gene: -; CDR3 DNA: TGTGCCAGCAGTTTAGACAGTAACTATGGCTACACCTTC; CDR3 protein: CASSLDSNYGYTF
V gene: TRBV11-2; J gene: TRBJ2-1; clone size: -; D gene: TRBD2; CDR3 DNA: TGTGCCAGCAGCTTACTGGCCTTTAGCGGGCGACTCGGTGAGCAGTTCTTC; CDR3 protein: CASSLLAFSGRLGEQFF
V gene: TRBV7-9; J gene: TRBJ1-1; clone size: few; D gene: TRBD1; CDR3 DNA: TGTGCCAGCAGGGAACAGGGACAGGGGCCTGAAGCTTTCTTT; CDR3 protein: CASREQGQGPEAFF
V gene: TRBV19; J gene: TRBJ2-7; clone size: -; D gene: -; CDR3 DNA: TGTGCCAGTAGTACCCCTCCTCACGAGCAGTACTTC; CDR3 protein: CASSTPPHEQYF
V gene: TRBV28; J gene: TRBJ2-1; clone size: -; D gene: TRBD2; CDR3 DNA: TGTGCCAGCAGTCCCCCTCAAGCGGGATTTTACAATGAGCAGTTCTTC; CDR3 protein: CASSPPQAGFYNEQFF
V gene: TRBV4-3; J gene: TRBJ1-5; clone size: -; D gene: -; CDR3 DNA: TGCGCCAGCAGCCAAGCGGCAGGGGTTAGCAATCAGCCCCAGCATTTT; CDR3 protein: CASSQAAGVSNQPQHF
V gene: TRBV27; J gene: TRBJ2-7; clone size: -; D gene: TRBD2; CDR3 DNA: TGTGCCAGCAGCCTCGGGACTAGAAGGTACGAGCAGTACTTC; CDR3 protein: CASSLGTRRYEQYF
V gene: TRBV28; J gene: TRBJ2-7; clone size: once; D gene: TRBD1; CDR3 DNA: TGTGCCAGCAGTTTATTTCAGGGGGCGACCTACGAGCAGTACTTC; CDR3 protein: CASSLFQGATYEQYF
V gene: TRBV7-2; J gene: TRBJ1-2; clone size: -; D gene: -; CDR3 DNA: TGTGCCAGCAGCTCCTACTCCTATGGCTACACCTTC; CDR3 protein: CASSSYSYGYTF
V gene: TRBV18; J gene: TRBJ2-5; clone size: -; D gene: TRBD1; CDR3 DNA: TGTGCCAGCTCACCGCACAGGGGGCGAGAGACCCAGTACTTC; CDR3 protein: CASSPHRGRETQYF
V gene: TRBV10-2; J gene: TRBJ1-6; clone size: -; D gene: TRBD1; CDR3 DNA: TGCGCCAGCAGTGCAATCTTTTCCAAGGACAGGGCTGATTCACCCCTCCACTTT; CDR3 protein: CASSAIFSKDRADSPLHF
V gene: TRBV19; J gene: TRBJ2-3; clone size: -; D gene: TRBD2; CDR3 DNA: TGTGCCAGTAGTTTTGGGACTAGCGGCACAGATACGCAGTATTTT; CDR3 protein: CASSFGTSGTDTQYF
V gene: TRBV23-1; J gene: TRBJ2-6; clone size: -; D gene: -; CDR3 DNA: TGCGCCAGCAGCTACAGGTGCCCAACGTCAAGCTCTGGGGCCAACGTCCTGACTTTC; CDR3 protein: CASSYRCPTSSSGANVLTF
V gene: TRBV7-2; J gene: TRBJ1-2; clone size: -; D gene: -; CDR3 DNA: TGTGCCAGCAGCTTACAGGGAGGGAGCGGGGGCTACACCTTC; CDR3 protein: CASSLQGGSGGYTF
V gene: TRBV15; J gene: TRBJ2-5; clone size: -; D gene: TRBD2; CDR3 DNA: TGTGCCACCAGTGAGGGAGGGCCTTATTCGAAGACCCAGTACTTC; CDR3 protein: CATSEGGPYSKTQYF
V gene: TRBV10-3; J gene: TRBJ1-4; clone size: -; D gene: -; CDR3 DNA: TGTGCCATCAGTGAGAGGGGTGCTAATGAAAAACTGTTTTTT; CDR3 protein: CAISERGANEKLFF
V gene: TRBV6-6; J gene: TRBJ2-5; clone size: -; D gene: -; CDR3 DNA: TGTGCCAGCAGTTACATCAGCGGAAGTTCTCAAGAGACCCAGTACTTC; CDR3 protein: CASSYISGSSQETQYF
V gene: TRBV19; J gene: TRBJ1-4; clone size: -; D gene: TRBD1; CDR3 DNA: TGTGCCAGTAGTCCGAACAGGGACAGGGGAGAAAAACTGTTTTTT; CDR3 protein: CASSPNRDRGEKLFF
V gene: TRBV11-2; J gene: TRBJ2-7; clone size: -; D gene: TRBD2; CDR3 DNA: TGTGCCAGCAGCTTCCTAGCGGGAGGGACGGGCGAGCAGTACTTC; CDR3 protein: CASSFLAGGTGEQYF
V gene: TRBV9; J gene: TRBJ2-7; clone size: -; D gene: -; CDR3 DNA: TGTGCCAGCAGCGCCGGACGGGGCTCCTACGAGCAGTACTTC; CDR3 protein: CASSAGRGSYEQYF
V gene: TRBV18; J gene: TRBJ1-1; clone size: few; D gene: -; CDR3 DNA: TGTGCCAGCTCACCACCGATTGGCCGCGGGTGGACTGAAGCTTTCTTT; CDR3 protein: CASSPPIGRGWTEAFF
V gene: TRBV11-1; J gene: TRBJ2-7; clone size: -; D gene: -; CDR3 DNA: TGTGCCAGCAGCTTAGCGAACCAGGTCGAGCAGTACTTC; CDR3 protein: CASSLANQVEQYF
V gene: TRBV5-4; J gene: TRBJ2-5; clone size: -; D gene: -; CDR3 DNA: TGTGCCAGCAGCATGGCAGGGGGGCGCCAAGAGACCCAGTACTTC; CDR3 protein: CASSMAGGRQETQYF
V gene: TRBV6-5; J gene: TRBJ2-1; clone size: -; D gene: -; CDR3 DNA: TGTGCCAGCAGTTTCTACGGGGGCTCCTACAATGAGCAGTTCTTC; CDR3 protein: CASSFYGGSYNEQFF
V gene: TRBV4-1; J gene: TRBJ2-1; clone size: once; D gene: TRBD2; CDR3 DNA: TGCGCCAGCAGCTCAGTAGCGGGAGCGCGGTTCTTC; CDR3 protein: CASSSVAGARFF
V gene: TRBV6-5; J gene: TRBJ2-7; clone size: few; D gene: TRBD1; CDR3 DNA: TGTGCCAGCAGCCCAAGGGACAGGGCCGAGCAGTACTTC; CDR3 protein: CASSPRDRAEQYF
V gene: TRBV7-9; J gene: TRBJ2-7; clone size: -; D gene: TRBD2; CDR3 DNA: TGTGCCAGCAGCCCGACTAGCGGGAGCTACGAGCAGTACTTC; CDR3 protein: CASSPTSGSYEQYF
V gene: TRBV6-5; J gene: TRBJ1-3; clone size: -; D gene: TRBD1; CDR3 DNA: TGTGCCAGCAGTTACTCGGGACAGGGCTCTGGAAACACCATATATTTT; CDR3 protein: CASSYSGQGSGNTIYF
V gene: TRBV18; J gene: TRBJ2-5; clone size: -; D gene: -; CDR3 DNA: TGTGCCAGCTCACCACCGGAGGGTTACGTTGTACCGGAGACCCAGTACTTC; CDR3 protein: CASSPPEGYVVPETQYF
V gene: TRBV28; J gene: TRBJ2-7; clone size: -; D gene: TRBD2; CDR3 DNA: TGTGCCAGCAGTTTTCGGGCTAGCGGTACCTACGAGCAGTACTTC; CDR3 protein: CASSFRASGTYEQYF
V gene: TRBV7-2; J gene: TRBJ1-3; clone size: few; D gene: -; CDR3 DNA: TGTGCCAGCAGCTTAGGGGGGGAAAACACCATATATTTT; CDR3 protein: CASSLGGENTIYF
V gene: TRBV4-3; J gene: TRBJ2-3; clone size: -; D gene: TRBD1; CDR3 DNA: TGCGCCAGCAGCCAGATGAGGACAGGGGTCACAGATACGCAGTATTTT; CDR3 protein: CASSQMRTGVTDTQYF
V gene: TRBV2; J gene: TRBJ1-3; clone size: -; D gene: -; CDR3 DNA: TGTGCCAGTAGCCGGGGAGTCTCTGGAAACACCATATATTTT; CDR3 protein: CASSRGVSGNTIYF
V gene: TRBV19; J gene: TRBJ2-2; clone size: once; D gene: -; CDR3 DNA: TGTGCCAGTAGTATAGATGGTTTGAGAGGGAGAGGCACCGGGGAGCTGTTTTTT; CDR3 protein: CASSIDGLRGRGTGELFF
V gene: TRBV4-3; J gene: TRBJ2-7; clone size: -; D gene: TRBD1; CDR3 DNA: TGCGCCAGCAGCCAAGAGCCTAAGGGACAGGGAGGTAACGAGCAGTACTTC; CDR3 protein: CASSQEPKGQGGNEQYF
V gene: TRBV7-9; J gene: TRBJ1-5; clone size: -; D gene: TRBD1; CDR3 DNA: TGTGCCAGCAGCTTAGAACAGGGGCTTTATTATAGCAATCAGCCCCAGCATTTT; CDR3 protein: CASSLEQGLYYSNQPQHF
V gene: TRBV7-8; J gene: TRBJ2-5; clone size: -; D gene: -; CDR3 DNA: TGTGCCAGCAGCTTCTGGACTACCGGAGAGACCCAGTACTTC; CDR3 protein: CASSFWTTGETQYF
V gene: TRBV7-2; J gene: TRBJ2-6; clone size: -; D gene: -; CDR3 DNA: TGTGCCAGCAGCTTAGCGCTACAGAGCTCTGGGGCCAACGTCCTGACTTTC; CDR3 protein: CASSLALQSSGANVLTF